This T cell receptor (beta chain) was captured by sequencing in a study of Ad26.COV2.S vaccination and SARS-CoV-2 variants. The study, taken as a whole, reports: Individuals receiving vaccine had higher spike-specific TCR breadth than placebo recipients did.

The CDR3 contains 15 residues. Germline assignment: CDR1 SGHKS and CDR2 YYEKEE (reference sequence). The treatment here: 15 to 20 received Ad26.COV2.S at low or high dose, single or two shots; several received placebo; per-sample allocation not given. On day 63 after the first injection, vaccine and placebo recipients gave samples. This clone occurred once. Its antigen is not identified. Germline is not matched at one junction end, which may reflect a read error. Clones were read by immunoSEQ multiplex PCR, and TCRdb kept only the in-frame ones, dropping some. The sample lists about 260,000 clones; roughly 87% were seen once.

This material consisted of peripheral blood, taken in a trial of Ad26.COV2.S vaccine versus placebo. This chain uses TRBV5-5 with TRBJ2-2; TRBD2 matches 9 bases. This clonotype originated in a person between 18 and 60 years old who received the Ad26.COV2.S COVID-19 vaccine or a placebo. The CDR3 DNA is TGTGCCCGCAGCGGGGCGGGGGGGGGCACCGGGGAGCTGTTTTTT. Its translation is CARSGAGGGTGELFF.